This entry lists 20 T cell receptor beta chains sequenced from one sample in a study of blood T cells in healthy people across ages. The authors ran a second PCR of roughly 6 to 12 cycles using a sample-barcoded 5' primer and a J-beta primer mix. TCRdb fed the 5' RACE reads into MiXCR, producing one record per CDR3 protein. The table lists around 1,100,000 distinct CDR3 sequences, more than 30% of them singletons. Specimen: blood. These receptors originate from a man aged 18 to 30 in good health.

The V call is TRBV11-2, the J call TRBJ1-4, with unresolved D. CDR1 and CDR2 from the germline V gene are SGHAT and FQNNGV. V shed 5 bases and J shed 3 bases, with 10 bases lying between them. This CDR3 comprises 14 residues. The CDR3 DNA follows: TGTGCCAGCAGCCCCCGGGTCTCTAATGAAAAACTGTTTTTT. As protein: CASSPRVSNEKLFF.

This clonotype was counted once. This rearrangement joins TRBV5-4 to TRBJ2-5, with 7 bases lining up with TRBD2. Germline V lookup: CDR1 SGHNT, CDR2 YYREEE (reference sequence). Losses at the gene ends were 0 bases for V and 11 bases for J; bases not matched to a gene: 16. This CDR3 spans 16 amino acids. CDR3 nucleotide sequence: TGTGCCAGCAGCTTGGAGGGCTGGGGGGGAAACAATGAGCAGTACTTC. Translated, it gives CASSLEGWGGNNEQYF.

The chain couples TRBV12-3 or TRBV12-4 to TRBJ2-1; D perhaps matches TRBD2 (5 bases). Trimming cost V 10 bases and J 0 bases, with 16 bases left between them. This CDR3 comprises 15 residues. CDR3 residues: CANTVGGSSYNEQFF. CDR3 DNA: TGTGCCAACACGGTGGGTGGGAGCTCCTACAATGAGCAGTTCTTC.

A word on this clonotype: A much larger clone lies one base from this, so it may be a read error. The gene calls are TRBV29-1 and TRBJ2-1, with D unclear. The end of the DNA aligns better with TRBJ2-7, so the J call may be wrong. CDR1 is SQVTM and CDR2 is ANQGSEA in the germline V gene. The CDR3 spans 12 residues. This CDR3 is CSVTPSYNEQYF. DNA of the CDR3: TGCAGCGTTACCCCCTCCTACAATGAGCAGTACTTC.

This clonotype was seen at least ten times. V gene TRBV5-1 combines with J gene TRBJ2-1; 8 bases agree with TRBD2. V shed 0 bases, J shed 7 bases, and the junction held 9 bases outside the gene matches. The CDR3 consists of 16 residues. Germline V lookup: CDR1 SGHRS, CDR2 YFSETQ. CDR3: CASSLAPGGAPNEQFF. CDR3 bases: TGCGCCAGCAGCTTGGCCCCGGGGGGGGCCCCTAATGAGCAGTTCTTC.

J is TRBJ2-3 and V is TRBV6-1, with TRBD1 identical over 7 bases. The CDR3 is 15 residues long. V dropped 10 bases and J dropped 3; count of bases not matched to a gene: 13. The germline V gene encodes CDR1 MNHNS and CDR2 SASEGT. The CDR3 DNA reads TGTGCCAACTCATTAACAGGGGAGAGAACAGATACGCAGTATTTT. Protein sequence: CANSLTGERTDTQYF.

V gene TRBV6-5 combines with J gene TRBJ1-1; D uncertain. Germline loops: CDR1 MNHEY, CDR2 SVGAGI. The germline V and J ends were trimmed by 2 bases and 4 bases, with 11 bases remaining between them. The CDR3 loop spans 14 amino acids. As DNA, the CDR3 is TGTGCCAGCAGTTACGGACGGGCAGGCACTGAAGCTTTCTTT. This sequence encodes CASSYGRAGTEAFF.

This clonotype was seen a handful of times. This chain connects TRBV20-1 to TRBJ1-1; 7 bases align to TRBD1. Trimming took 5 bases from V and 0 from J; bases not matched to a gene: 9. The CDR3 contains 15 residues. The V gene's germline CDR1 is DFQATT and CDR2 SNEGSKA (reference sequence). The CDR3 loop is CSASTGLEMNTEAFF. The DNA for the CDR3 is TGCAGTGCTTCGACAGGGTTGGAGATGAACACTGAAGCTTTCTTT.

The CDR3: CATSDTTANYGYTF. The CDR3 coding sequence is TGTGCCACCAGTGATACGACAGCTAACTATGGCTACACCTTC. The chain is built from TRBV24-1 and TRBJ1-2; a possible D gene is TRBD1 (5 bases). V lost 3 bases, J lost 0 bases, and 7 bases lay in between. This CDR3 has 14 amino acids. The germline CDR1 and CDR2 sequences are KGHDR and SFDVKD.

The chain carries TRBV12-3 or TRBV12-4 and TRBJ1-2; unclear D gene. CDR3 length: 12 amino acids. V lost 5 bases to trimming and J lost 7 bases, with 11 bases between them. CDR3 coding DNA: TGTGCCAGCAGTCACCCGACGGGTGGCTACACCTTC. Its protein is CASSHPTGGYTF.

This chain joins TRBV6-5 and TRBJ1-6; D gene ambiguous. With 8 bases removed from V and 4 bases from J, the gap between germline ends came to 15 bases. This CDR3 has 15 residues. Germline-derived CDR1 and CDR2 are MNHEY and SVGAGI. The CDR3 loop reads CASGPALSYNSPLHF. CDR3 coding DNA: TGTGCCAGCGGGCCAGCCCTGAGTTATAATTCACCCCTCCACTTT.

This sequence joins TRBV4-3 and TRBJ2-1, with 13 bases that match TRBD2. The ends lost 0 bases at V and 1 base at J; junction bases unmatched: 12. CDR3 size: 21 residues. The germline gives CDR1 LGHNA, CDR2 YSLEER. CDR3 protein: CASSQEDIGLAGVGSYNEQFF. The DNA of the CDR3 is TGCGCCAGCAGCCAAGAAGATATAGGACTAGCGGGGGTGGGGTCCTACAATGAGCAGTTCTTC.

V gene TRBV25-1 combines with J gene TRBJ1-2; unclear D gene. The germline V and J ends were trimmed by 6 bases and 4 bases, with 12 bases remaining between them. This CDR3 spans 13 amino acids. Germline CDR1 reads MGHDK; CDR2 reads SYGVNS. The CDR3, as DNA: TGTGCCAGCAGCTACACTCGGGGCTATGGCTACACCTTC. Its translation is CASSYTRGYGYTF.

This clonotype was observed a handful of times. The chain employs TRBV20-1 and TRBJ2-1; 7 bases match TRBD2. V dropped 0 bases and J dropped 1; count of bases not matched to a gene: 12. This CDR3 region has 18 residues. Germline CDR1 is DFQATT and CDR2 is SNEGSKA (reference sequence). Here the CDR3 reads CSARDPGGTRDSYNEQFF. CDR3 bases: TGCAGTGCTAGAGATCCCGGGGGGACGCGAGATTCCTACAATGAGCAGTTCTTC.

This clonotype was counted a few times. V usage is TRBV18 and J usage is TRBJ1-3; no clear D. CDR1 and CDR2 (germline): KGHSH, LQKENI. V was pared by 3 bases and J by 4 bases, with 4 bases between. CDR3 length: 12 residues. The DNA of the CDR3 is TGTGCCAGCTCACCTGGGGGAAACACCATATATTTT. The encoded protein is CASSPGGNTIYF.

This clonotype was counted between two and nine times. V usage is TRBV20-1 and J usage is TRBJ1-2; no definite D call. This CDR3 has 14 residues. The V end was cut by 4 bases, the J end by 0 bases, with 12 bases between. Germline CDR1 and CDR2: DFQATT and SNEGSKA (reference sequence). Written as DNA, the CDR3 is TGCAGTGCTAACAAAGGGCAAGCTAACTATGGCTACACCTTC. This codes for CSANKGQANYGYTF.

This chain uses TRBV9 with TRBJ1-1; D is possibly TRBD1 (6 bases). V was shortened by 0 bases and J by 3 bases, with 18 bases between the two germline ends. This CDR3 comprises 17 residues. Looked up from germline, CDR1 is SGDLS and CDR2 is YYNGEE. CDR3 coding DNA: TGTGCCAGCAGCGTAGGTCAGGGGTTCGTGATGGACACTGAAGCTTTCTTT. Amino acid sequence: CASSVGQGFVMDTEAFF. The whole variable domain, filled in from reference TRBV9 and TRBJ1-1, reads DSGVTQTPKHLITATGQRVTLRCSPRSGDLSVYWYQQSLDQGLQFLIQYYNGEERAKGNILERFSAQQFPDLHSELNLSSLELGDSALYFCASSVGQGFVMDTEAFFGQGTRLTVV.

This clonotype was seen repeatedly, ten times or more. The chain is built from TRBV6-5 and TRBJ1-2; 7 nucleotides agree with TRBD1. Germline V gives CDR1 MNHEY, CDR2 SVGAGI. There are 15 residues in the CDR3. Trimming took 2 bases from V and 5 from J; bases not matched to a gene: 8. The CDR3 bases are TGTGCCAGCAGTTACCATAAGACAGGGAAGTATGGCTACACCTTC. It specifies CASSYHKTGKYGYTF.

This clonotype was seen just once. A junction end diverges from the germline sequence, so it may reflect a read error. The chain combines TRBV10-3 with TRBJ2-1, with D perhaps TRBD1 or TRBD2 (7 bases each). The CDR3 runs 12 residues. The germline gives CDR1 ENHRY, CDR2 SYGVKD. CDR3 nucleotide sequence: TGCGCCATCAGGGGGGGAATGGATGAGCAGTTCTTC. Its translation: CAIRGGMDEQFF.

This clonotype showed up just a few times. This chain connects TRBV4-3 to TRBJ2-1; unclear D gene. The germline gives CDR1 LGHNA, CDR2 YSLEER. The V gene lost 0 bases and the J gene lost 2 bases, with 8 bases spanning the gap. CDR3 length equals 15 residues. The CDR3 sequence is CASSQDFSTYNEQFF. The DNA for the CDR3 is TGCGCCAGCAGCCAAGACTTCAGCACCTACAATGAGCAGTTCTTC.